The 9 T cell receptor beta chains in this list originate from one sample, sequenced in a study of T cell responses to AZD1222 COVID-19 vaccine. Generated by immunoSEQ multiplex PCR, the TCRdb table keeps only in-frame clones and is missing some. The sample has about 110,000 clones; roughly nine tenths are singletons. The starting material was peripheral blood, obtained on day 0 of AZD1222 vaccination. The receptors originated from an adult in good health.

In its sample, this clone was seen once. The rearrangement links TRBV21-1 to TRBJ2-1; whether TRBD1, the table's D call, matches the DNA was not checked. TRBV21-1 is a pseudogene locus. This CDR3 comprises 18 residues. The CDR3 loop is CASSKALWAGDLYNEQFF. The CDR3 coding sequence is TGTGCCAGCAGCAAAGCGCTCTGGGCAGGGGATCTTTACAATGAGCAGTTCTTC.

The chain employs TRBV3-1 (or the pseudogene TRBV3-2) and TRBJ2-1; D is unclear. The CDR3 consists of 13 residues. The germline V and J ends were trimmed by 2 bases and 10 bases, with 12 bases remaining between them. The germline V gene has CDR1 LGHDT and CDR2 YNNKEL (reference sequence). CDR3 in amino acids: CASSQWENGEQFF. The CDR3, as DNA: TGTGCCAGCAGCCAATGGGAAAACGGAGAGCAGTTCTTC.

The rearrangement joins TRBV11-3 to TRBJ2-5; D is tentatively TRBD1 or TRBD2 (5 bases each). Germline CDR1 SGHNT, CDR2 YENEEA. CDR3 length: 13 amino acids. V was shortened by 5 bases and J by 2 bases, with 9 bases between the two germline ends. The CDR3 protein is CASSRDGQETQYF. DNA for the CDR3: TGTGCCAGCAGCCGGGACGGACAAGAGACCCAGTACTTC.

The rearrangement links TRBV3-1 (or the pseudogene TRBV3-2) to TRBJ1-4; 7 nucleotides agree with TRBD1. Germline V gene data show CDR1 as LGHDT and CDR2 as YNNKEL (reference sequence). Trimming cost V 4 bases and J 7 bases; bases outside gene matches: 3. The CDR3 is made up of 13 amino acids. In DNA, the CDR3 is TGTGCCAGCAGCCTCCAGGGGGGTGAAAAACTGTTTTTT. Amino acid sequence: CASSLQGGEKLFF.

The rearrangement links TRBV5-1 to TRBJ2-1; 10 bases map to TRBD2. The CDR3 spans 15 residues. Germline lookup yields CDR1 SGHRS and CDR2 YFSETQ. The trim removed 1 base at V and 5 bases at J, leaving 3 bases unmatched. Here the CDR3 DNA reads TGCGCCAGCAGCTTGACACTAGCGGGGAACAATGAGCAGTTCTTC. Translated: CASSLTLAGNNEQFF.

The chain uses TRBV6-1 and TRBJ1-2; tentative D call: TRBD1 (6 bases). V lost 2 bases to trimming and J lost 4 bases, with 8 bases between them. Germline V gene lookup returns CDR1 MNHNS and CDR2 SASEGT. The CDR3 is made up of 13 amino acids. CDR3 in amino acids: CASSETGRYGYTF. The CDR3 DNA is TGTGCCAGCAGTGAAACAGGGCGCTATGGCTACACCTTC.

The table lists this clone with a few counts. CDR3: CASSQLGGVPISSYNEQFF. In nucleotides, the CDR3 is TGCGCCAGCAGCCAACTGGGGGGCGTCCCCATAAGCTCCTACAATGAGCAGTTCTTC. The chain couples TRBV5-1 to TRBJ2-1; the D gene could be TRBD1 or TRBD2 (6 bases each). The germline gives CDR1 SGHRS, CDR2 YFSETQ. Trimming left V 4 bases short and J 0 bases short, with 23 bases between. This CDR3 region has 19 residues. The entire variable domain, with the rest obtained from reference TRBV5-1 and TRBJ2-1, is as follows: KAGVTQTPRYLIKTRGQQVTLSCSPISGHRSVSWYQQTPGQGLQFLFEYFSETQRNKGNFPGRFSGRQFSNSRSEMNVSTLELGDSALYLCASSQLGGVPISSYNEQFFGPGTRLTVL.

The chain recombines TRBV10-1 with TRBJ2-5; 8 nucleotides line up with TRBD2. CDR1 is WNHNN and CDR2 is SYGVQD in the germline V gene (reference sequence). The V gene end was trimmed by 4 bases and the J gene end by 4 bases; junction bases not matched to a gene: 5. This CDR3 comprises 14 residues. CDR3 loop: CASSVGGARETQYF. In DNA form, the CDR3 reads TGCGCCAGCAGTGTCGGGGGGGCAAGAGAGACCCAGTACTTC.

The chain couples TRBV2 to TRBJ1-1; D is undetermined. The germline V gene has CDR1 SNHLY and CDR2 FYNNEI. The CDR3 is made up of 13 amino acids. Trimming took 2 bases from V and 2 from J, leaving 6 bases between them. CDR3 protein: CASSEYVNTEAFF. CDR3 coding DNA: TGTGCCAGCAGTGAATATGTCAACACTGAAGCTTTCTTT.